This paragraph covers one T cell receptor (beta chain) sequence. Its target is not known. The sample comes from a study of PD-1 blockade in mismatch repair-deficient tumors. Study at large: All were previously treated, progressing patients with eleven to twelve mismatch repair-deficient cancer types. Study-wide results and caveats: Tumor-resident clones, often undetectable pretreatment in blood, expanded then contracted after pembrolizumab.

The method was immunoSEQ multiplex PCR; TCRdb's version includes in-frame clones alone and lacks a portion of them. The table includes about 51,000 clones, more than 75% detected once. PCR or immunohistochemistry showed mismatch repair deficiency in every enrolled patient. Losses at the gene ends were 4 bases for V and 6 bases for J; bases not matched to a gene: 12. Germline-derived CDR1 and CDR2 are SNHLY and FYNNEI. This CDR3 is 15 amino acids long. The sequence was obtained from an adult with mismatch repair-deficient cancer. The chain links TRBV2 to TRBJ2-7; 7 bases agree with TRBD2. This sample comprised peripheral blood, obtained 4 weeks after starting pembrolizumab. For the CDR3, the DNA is TGTGCCAGCAGTGCCCCTAGCGGATTCCAACCCGAGCAGTACTTC. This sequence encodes CASSAPSGFQPEQYF. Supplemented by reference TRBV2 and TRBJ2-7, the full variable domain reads EPEVTQTPSHQVTQMGQEVILRCVPISNHLYFYWYRQILGQKVEFLVSFYNNEISEKSEIFDDQFSVERPDGSNFTLKIRSTKLEDSAMYFCASSAPSGFQPEQYFGPGTRLTVT.